Listed here are 12 T cell receptor beta chains from one sample, sequenced in a study of cytomegalovirus exposure and HLA in healthy donors. With 60 Vbeta and 13 Jbeta primers, the PCR was carried out. Data came from immunoSEQ multiplex PCR; TCRdb stores just in-frame clones and leaves some out. The sample shows around 300,000 clones, 80% to 90% of them seen only once. The sample taken for sequencing was PBMCs. These receptors came from a woman aged 40 to 50 in good health and CMV-seropositive.

The count of this clone is one. The chain is built from TRBV7-2 and TRBJ2-7; D call uncertain. V dropped 1 base and J dropped 5 bases, with 12 bases sitting between them. This CDR3 comprises 14 residues. The germline V gene encodes CDR1 SGHTA and CDR2 FQGNSA. CDR3 protein: CASSLVQSSHEQYF. CDR3 DNA sequence: TGTGCCAGCAGCTTAGTCCAGTCTTCCCACGAGCAGTACTTC.

The J gene is TRBJ1-5, the V gene TRBV10-2, with TRBD1 matching over 8 bases. Trimming took 4 bases from V and 2 from J; bases not matched to a gene: 4. CDR3 size: 15 residues. The germline gives CDR1 WSHSY, CDR2 SAAADI. CDR3 protein: CASSGETGGNQPQHF. The CDR3 bases are TGCGCCAGCAGTGGGGAGACAGGGGGCAATCAGCCCCAGCATTTT.

This chain uses TRBV7-3 with TRBJ2-5, with D possibly matching TRBD1 (6 bases). The ends were cut back, 2 bases at V and 7 bases at J, with 11 bases in the middle. CDR1 is SGHTA, CDR2 FQGTGA, per germline. This CDR3 contains 13 residues. In DNA form, the CDR3 reads TGTGCCAGCAGCTTAGGGGGCGCGGGGACCCAGTACTTC. Its translation is CASSLGGAGTQYF.

V is TRBV5-1 and J is TRBJ2-1; 7 bases agree with TRBD2. Germline V CDR1 and CDR2: SGHRS, YFSETQ. Unmatched junction bases numbered 11, after V lost 4 bases and J lost 1 base. The CDR3 is 17 amino acids. CDR3 coding DNA: TGCGCCAGCAGCCCTAAGTCCGGGACTACATCCTACAATGAGCAGTTCTTC. Encoded protein: CASSPKSGTTSYNEQFF.

This clone turned up a few times. V usage is TRBV25-1 and J usage is TRBJ2-2; 9 positions match TRBD2. Germline-derived CDR1 and CDR2 are MGHDK and SYGVNS. The CDR3 contains 16 residues. J was trimmed by 5 bases and V by 6 bases; bases with no gene match: 10. The CDR3 nucleotides read TGTGCCAGCAGCGCCCTCGCGGGAGGGAAGACCGGGGAGCTGTTTTTT. Protein: CASSALAGGKTGELFF.

The chain has TRBV7-2 and TRBJ1-3, with 7 bases fitting TRBD1. This CDR3 has 15 amino acids. Germline CDR1 SGHTA, CDR2 FQGNSA. V was pared by 3 bases and J by 5 bases, with 7 bases of the junction left unmatched. Here the CDR3 DNA reads TGTGCCAGCAGCTTTGTCACGACAGGGCGAAACACCATATATTTT. Translation gives CASSFVTTGRNTIYF.

The CDR3 here is CASSWGVSSTDTQYF. The DNA for the CDR3 is TGTGCCAGCAGTTGGGGGGTATCTAGCACAGATACGCAGTATTTT. The chain joins TRBV5-5 to TRBJ2-3; TRBD2 might be the D (6 bases). The CDR3 has 15 amino acids. V lost 5 bases and J 0 bases, leaving 13 bases between the germline ends. The V gene's germline CDR1 is SGHKS and CDR2 YYEKEE (reference sequence).

This chain links TRBV28 with TRBJ2-7, with 8 bases lining up with TRBD1. Per germline, CDR1 MDHEN and CDR2 SYDVKM. The CDR3 sequence is 12 residues long. The J segment lost 8 bases and the V segment lost 6 bases, leaving 6 bases of the junction unmatched. The CDR3 protein is CASSLDRDKQYF. As DNA, the CDR3 is TGTGCCAGCAGCCTGGACAGGGACAAGCAGTACTTC.

The rearrangement joins TRBV7-9 to TRBJ2-7; a possible D gene is TRBD2 (5 bases). Germline V gene sequence: CDR1 SEHNR, CDR2 FQNEAQ (reference sequence). The CDR3 extends over 13 amino acids. Trimming removed 4 bases at V and 2 bases at J, with 9 bases between. The CDR3 nucleotides are TGTGCCAGCAGCTACGGGAATACCTACGAGCAGTACTTC. Translating gives CASSYGNTYEQYF. The complete variable domain, with remaining parts taken from reference TRBV7-9 and TRBJ2-7, reads DTGVSQNPRHKITKRGQNVTFRCDPISEHNRLYWYRQTLGQGPEFLTYFQNEAQLEKSRLLSDRFSAERPKGSFSTLEIQRTEQGDSAMYLCASSYGNTYEQYFGPGTRLTVT.

This chain uses TRBV10-1 with TRBJ2-1; D unclear. Between the trimmed V and J ends, which lost 2 bases and 8 bases, there was a span of 4 bases. The CDR3 spans 11 residues. Germline V CDR1 and CDR2: WNHNN, SYGVQD (reference sequence). DNA for the CDR3: TGCGCCAGCAGTGAGATCGATGAGCAGTTCTTC. Translation: CASSEIDEQFF.

This clone was recorded once. Compared with germline, one end of the junction differs, possibly owing to a read error. This chain links TRBV7-9 with TRBJ1-2; weak D call: TRBD1 (6 bases). CDR1 and CDR2 (germline): SEHNR, FQNEAQ (reference sequence). The CDR3 is 14 residues long. This chain's CDR3 is CSSSLAAGAYGYTF. The CDR3 nucleotides read TGTTCCAGCAGCTTAGCGGCAGGGGCCTATGGCTACACCTTC.

A single count supports this clone. The chain recombines TRBV28 with TRBJ2-1, with TRBD1 matching over 7 bases. Looked up from germline, CDR1 is MDHEN and CDR2 is SYDVKM. The CDR3 is made up of 14 amino acids. Losses at the gene ends were 6 bases for V and 5 bases for J; bases not matched to a gene: 7. The CDR3 DNA follows: TGTGCCAGCAGCACCGGACAGGAAAACAATGAGCAGTTCTTC. This translates into CASSTGQENNEQFF.